This T cell receptor (beta chain) is from a study of T cells after yellow fever vaccination. TCRdb itself ran the 5' RACE reads through MiXCR, one entry per CDR3 protein. The sample shows more than 250,000 distinct CDR3 sequences, about 6.6% of them seen only once. The germline CDR1 and CDR2 sequences are WSHSY and SAAADI. The V segment lost 6 bases and the J segment 0 bases; nucleotides outside the gene matches: 5. The CDR3 contains 17 residues. Specimen: PBMCs, collected roughly 45 days after the first yellow fever vaccination. The receptor was isolated from a young man who received the YFV17D yellow fever vaccine. This chain uses TRBV10-2 with TRBJ2-6, with TRBD2 matching over 10 bases. CDR3 protein: CASRPAGGDSGANVLTF. CDR3 bases: TGCGCCAGCAGGCCAGCGGGGGGGGACTCTGGGGCCAACGTCCTGACTTTC.